These T cell receptor beta chains were read from a single sample in a study of cytomegalovirus exposure and HLA in healthy donors. TCRdb's table, derived via immunoSEQ multiplex PCR, lists solely in-frame clones and lacks some. Its table records about 79,000 clones. The sequencing sample was made of PBMCs. The receptors come from a young man in good health and CMV-seronegative. CDR3s include the opening cysteine and the closing phenylalanine or tryptophan. The D gene is left open where the match is weak. The size of a clone is reported for some rows only, either as once, few or many, or as a class for expanded clones.

len | abundance | d_gene | j_gene | v_gene | CDR3nt | CDR3aa
15 | - | - | TRBJ1-6 | TRBV6-1 | TGTGCCAGCAGTCTGGAGGATGGGCAGCCCCAACCCCTCCACTTT | CASSLEDGQPQPLHF
15 | - | TRBD1 | TRBJ2-3 | TRBV7-3 | TGTGCCAGCAGCTTAGACAGGGTTACCACAGATACGCAGTATTTT | CASSLDRVTTDTQYF
15 | - | TRBD1 | TRBJ2-2 | TRBV5-6 | TGTGCCAGCAGCTTAGACAGGGGGCTTATCGGGGAGCTGTTTTTT | CASSLDRGLIGELFF
13 | - | - | TRBJ2-3 | TRBV6-5 | TGTGCCAGCAGTTATCCAGGCACAGATACGCAGTATTTT | CASSYPGTDTQYF
17 | - | TRBD1 | TRBJ2-3 | TRBV5-6 | TGTGCCAGCAGCTTTGGGACAGGTTTGAGGGTAACAGATACGCAGTATTTT | CASSFGTGLRVTDTQYF
12 | - | TRBD2 | TRBJ2-1 | TRBV28 | TGTGCCAGCAGTGTAGCGGGCAATGAGCAGTTCTTC | CASSVAGNEQFF
12 | - | - | TRBJ1-2 | TRBV5-6 | TGTGCCAGCAGCAACACAGACTATGGCTACACCTTC | CASSNTDYGYTF
15 | - | TRBD2 | TRBJ2-7 | TRBV7-2 | TGTGCCAGCAGCCCGCCATCGCGGGGGGTCTACGAGCAGTACTTC | CASSPPSRGVYEQYF
14 | - | - | TRBJ1-1 | TRBV11-1 | TGTGCCAGCAGCTTAGACGCAGAGAACACTGAAGCTTTCTTT | CASSLDAENTEAFF
15 | - | TRBD1 | TRBJ1-6 | TRBV6-5 | TGTGCCAGCAGTTACGACCGGGACAGGGAATCACCCCTCCACTTT | CASSYDRDRESPLHF
18 | - | TRBD2 | TRBJ2-5 | TRBV19 | TGTGCCAGTAGTATAACCCCTGAGTGGCGGGGGGTACAAGAGACCCAGTACTTC | CASSITPEWRGVQETQYF
17 | - | TRBD1 | TRBJ1-6 | TRBV25-1 | TGTGCCAGCAGTGCTTTCCCTTCTGACAGGGACAATTCACCCCTCCACTTT | CASSAFPSDRDNSPLHF
13 | - | - | TRBJ2-7 | TRBV11-3 | TGTGCCAGCAGCTCAGCCGCGGCCTACGAGCAGTACTTC | CASSSAAAYEQYF
14 | - | - | TRBJ2-1 | TRBV30 | TGTGCCTGGTCCGGGACTTTGGGCGACAATGAGCAGTTCTTC | CAWSGTLGDNEQFF
15 | - | - | TRBJ2-1 | TRBV4-3 | TGCGCCAGCAGCCAGGGACTTTGGGGTTACAATGAGCAGTTCTTC | CASSQGLWGYNEQFF
14 | medium-sized | - | TRBJ1-1 | TRBV27 | TGTGCCAACTGGACACCCAACCTTGGGACTGAAGCTTTCTTT | CANWTPNLGTEAFF
14 | - | TRBD1 | TRBJ1-2 | TRBV2 | TGTGCCAGCAGAAGGACAGGGATAGGTGACGGCTACACCTTC | CASRRTGIGDGYTF
16 | - | TRBD2 | TRBJ2-7 | TRBV4-2 | TGTGCCAGCAGCGCTTTACTAGCGGGAGGTGTCCACGAGCAGTACTTC | CASSALLAGGVHEQYF
15 | - | - | TRBJ1-3 | TRBV7-7 | TGTGCTAGCAGTCGGGACATCCACTCTGGAAACACCATATATTTT | CASSRDIHSGNTIYF
14 | - | TRBD1 | TRBJ1-1 | TRBV29-1 | TGCAGCGTCGAGGGACAGAGGGTAAACACTGAAGCTTTCTTT | CSVEGQRVNTEAFF
17 | - | TRBD1 | TRBJ2-5 | TRBV4-1 | TGCGCCAGCAGCCTTTTAGACAGGGGCTCGAGAAGAGAGACCCAGTACTTC | CASSLLDRGSRRETQYF
10 | - | - | TRBJ1-2 | TRBV29-1 | TGCAGCGTTGAGGGCGATGGCTACACCTTC | CSVEGDGYTF
15 | - | - | TRBJ2-7 | TRBV4-1 | TGCGCCAGCAGCCAAGTTCTAGCGCCAGCCGCCGAGCAGTACTTC | CASSQVLAPAAEQYF
15 | - | - | TRBJ2-1 | TRBV9 | TGTGCCAGCAGCGTATGGCCCGATCAATACAATGAGCAGTTCTTC | CASSVWPDQYNEQFF
14 | - | - | TRBJ2-2 | TRBV7-7 | TGTGCCAGCAGCCCCCGGGAGTTGGGCGGGGAGCTGTTTTTT | CASSPRELGGELFF
14 | - | TRBD1 | TRBJ2-5 | TRBV5-1 | TGCGCCAGCCGGGACAGGGGAGCGGGCGAGACCCAGTACTTC | CASRDRGAGETQYF
13 | - | TRBD1 | TRBJ1-1 | TRBV5-1 | TGCGCCAGCAGCTTTGGACAGGGGGCCGAAGCTTTCTTT | CASSFGQGAEAFF
18 | - | - | TRBJ2-6 | TRBV7-8 | TGTGCCAGCAGCTATGCAGGGCTGGACCTCTCTGGGGCCAACGTCCTGACTTTC | CASSYAGLDLSGANVLTF
13 | - | - | TRBJ2-7 | TRBV5-1 | TGCGCCAGCAGGAACCGGGATGACTACGAGCAGTACTTC | CASRNRDDYEQYF
15 | - | TRBD2 | TRBJ2-1 | TRBV5-1 | TGCGCCAGCAGCGTCCTAGCGGGGGGGGAGAATGAGCAGTTCTTC | CASSVLAGGENEQFF
14 | - | TRBD1 | TRBJ2-1 | TRBV6-4 | TGTGCCAGCAGCCCGGGACAGCCTGAGAATGAGCAGTTCTTC | CASSPGQPENEQFF
16 | - | TRBD1 | TRBJ1-3 | TRBV5-6 | TGTGCCAGCAGCGTGGGACAGTCTGGCTCTGGAAACACCATATATTTT | CASSVGQSGSGNTIYF
15 | - | - | TRBJ1-1 | TRBV21-1 | TGTGCCAGCAGCAAAGCCAACAGCCAGAACACTGAAGCTTTCTTT | CASSKANSQNTEAFF
13 | - | - | TRBJ1-4 | TRBV2 | TGTGCCAGCAGTCCCGTAACTAATGAAAAACTGTTTTTT | CASSPVTNEKLFF
13 | - | TRBD1 | TRBJ1-2 | TRBV7-3 | TGTGCCAGCAGCTTAATCCAGGGGGCTGACTACACCTTC | CASSLIQGADYTF
17 | - | - | TRBJ2-1 | TRBV11-3 | TGTGCCAGCAGCTTCAGGAGGGCGACTACCGGCCACAATGAGCAGTTCTTC | CASSFRRATTGHNEQFF
17 | - | - | TRBJ2-1 | TRBV25-1 | TGTGCCAGCAGTGACGGGGACGGGACATCTAAGGGGGATGAGCAGTTCTTC | CASSDGDGTSKGDEQFF
15 | - | - | TRBJ1-6 | TRBV7-7 | TGTGCTAGCAGCTACAGGTACTCCTATAATTCACCCCTCCACTTT | CASSYRYSYNSPLHF
15 | - | - | TRBJ1-2 | TRBV29-1 | TGCAGCGTTGAGGTACGGGGTTCAGGAGGCTATGGCTACACCTTC | CSVEVRGSGGYGYTF
11 | - | - | TRBJ2-5 | TRBV6-1 | TGTGCCAGCACCTTTCAAGAGACCCAGTACTTC | CASTFQETQYF
13 | - | - | TRBJ1-2 | TRBV6-1 | TGTGCCAGCAGTGAAGGGCCCGAATATGGCTACACCTTC | CASSEGPEYGYTF
14 | - | TRBD1 | TRBJ1-2 | TRBV5-1 | TGCGCCAGCAGCCACGCGGGACAGGGTGGTGGCTACACCTTC | CASSHAGQGGGYTF
13 | - | - | TRBJ1-1 | TRBV6-1 | TGTGCCAGCAGTGAACAGGCGAACACTGAAGCTTTCTTT | CASSEQANTEAFF
16 | - | TRBD1 | TRBJ2-4 | TRBV7-2 | TGTGCCAGCAGCTCCCGGACAGGAATAGCCAAAAACATTCAGTACTTC | CASSSRTGIAKNIQYF
15 | - | TRBD2 | TRBJ2-3 | TRBV12-5 | TGTGCTAGTGGCCATGGGACTAGCGGGGGCTTAAAGCAGTATTTT | CASGHGTSGGLKQYF
15 | - | TRBD1 | TRBJ2-7 | TRBV5-5 | TGTGCCAGCAGCCCCCACCGGGACAGGTTCAACGAGCAGTACTTC | CASSPHRDRFNEQYF
15 | - | TRBD1 | TRBJ1-6 | TRBV25-1 | TGTGCCAGCAGTGACAGCGGACAGGGGATTTCACCCCTCCACTTT | CASSDSGQGISPLHF
11 | - | - | TRBJ1-2 | TRBV28 | TGTGCCAGCAGTTCCCCAGGTGGCTACACCTTC | CASSSPGGYTF
13 | - | - | TRBJ1-2 | TRBV2 | TGTGCCAGCAGTGGAACCAGAACCTATGGCTACACCTTC | CASSGTRTYGYTF
15 | - | TRBD1 | TRBJ2-1 | TRBV5-4 | TGTGCCAGCGGACACAGGGGGAGCTCCTACAATGAGCAGTTCTTC | CASGHRGSSYNEQFF
14 | - | - | TRBJ2-4 | TRBV5-1 | TGCGCCAGCAGCTTCGGCGGGGCTGGGGACATTCAGTACTTC | CASSFGGAGDIQYF
14 | - | TRBD1 | TRBJ1-1 | TRBV5-1 | TGCGCCAGCAGCGGCGGGACAGGGCACACTGAAGCTTTCTTT | CASSGGTGHTEAFF
17 | - | - | TRBJ2-3 | TRBV4-3 | TGCGCCAGCAGCCAAGATTGGTTAGCCTTCTCGCCAGATACGCAGTATTTT | CASSQDWLAFSPDTQYF
15 | - | TRBD2 | TRBJ2-5 | TRBV10-3 | TGTGCCATCAGTGAGGGGAGGGGACCTCAAGAGACCCAGTACTTC | CAISEGRGPQETQYF
16 | - | - | TRBJ2-7 | TRBV11-2 | TGTGCCAGCAGCCCCCTAGGGCGGCAGGGGTCCTACGAGCAGTACTTC | CASSPLGRQGSYEQYF
15 | - | - | TRBJ2-7 | TRBV5-8 | TGTGCCAGCAGCATACTGATTCGGAGCCTCTACGAGCAGTACTTC | CASSILIRSLYEQYF
16 | - | TRBD2 | TRBJ2-7 | TRBV28 | TGTGCCAGCAGTTCCCCTAGCGGGAGTGTGTCCTACGAGCAGTACTTC | CASSSPSGSVSYEQYF
11 | - | - | TRBJ2-4 | TRBV11-3 | TGTGCCAGCAGCCTCGGAGGAATTCAGTACTTC | CASSLGGIQYF
13 | - | - | TRBJ1-4 | TRBV6-5 | TGTGCCAGCAGCCGGGACTATAATGAAAAACTGTTTTTT | CASSRDYNEKLFF